Listed below are T cell receptor beta chains from one sample, sequenced in a study of T cells in localized non-small cell lung cancer. TCRdb keeps only in-frame clones here, not all; method: immunoSEQ multiplex PCR. The sample consists of tens of thousands of clones, around four fifths of them appearing once. The source material was peripheral blood, sampled before any cancer treatment. These receptors all come from a female donor over 55 with stage I lung adenocarcinoma. CDR3s include the opening cysteine and the closing phenylalanine or tryptophan.

>TRBJ2-3|TRBV7-9
CASSSWTSAALYF
>TRBJ2-2|TRBV5-4
CASSRPDGYTGELFF
>TRBJ2-2|TRBV29-1
CSVEAPDRVARTGELFF
>TRBJ2-5|TRBV6-5
CASSPRMGQETQYF
>TRBJ1-1|TRBV6-5
CASRSRQNTEAFF
>TRBJ1-5|TRBV27
CASRNGGQGNQPQHF
>TRBJ1-5|TRBV19
CASTTYREVDQPQHF
>TRBJ2-5|TRBV29-1
CSGGTVQETQYF
>TRBJ1-2|TRBV11-2
CASSLGRGQGARGYTF
>TRBJ1-5|TRBV6-1
CASGGRAPNQPQHF
>TRBJ1-4|TRBV5-1
CASAPRQSNEKLFF
>TRBJ2-5|TRBV7-9
CASSPGGQGKQETQYF